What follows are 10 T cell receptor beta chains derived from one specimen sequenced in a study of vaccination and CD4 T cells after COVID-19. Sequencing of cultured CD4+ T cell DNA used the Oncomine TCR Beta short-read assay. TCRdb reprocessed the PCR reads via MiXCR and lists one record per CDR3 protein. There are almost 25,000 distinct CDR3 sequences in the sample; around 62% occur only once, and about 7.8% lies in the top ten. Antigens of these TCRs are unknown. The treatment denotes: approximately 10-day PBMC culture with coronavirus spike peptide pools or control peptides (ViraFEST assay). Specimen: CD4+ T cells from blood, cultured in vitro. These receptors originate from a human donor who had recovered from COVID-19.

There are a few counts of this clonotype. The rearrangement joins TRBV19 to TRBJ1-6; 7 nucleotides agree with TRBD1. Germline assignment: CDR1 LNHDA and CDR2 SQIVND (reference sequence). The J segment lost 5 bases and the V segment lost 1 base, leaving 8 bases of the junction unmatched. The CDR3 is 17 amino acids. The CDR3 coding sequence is TGTGCCAGTAGTATAGGACGGCGCAGGGGGGATAATTCACCCCTCCACTTT. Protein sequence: CASSIGRRRGDNSPLHF. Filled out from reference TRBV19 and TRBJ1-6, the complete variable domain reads DGGITQSPKYLFRKEGQNVTLSCEQNLNHDAMYWYRQDPGQGLRLIYYSQIVNDFQKGDIAEGYSVSREKKESFPLTVTSAQKNPTAFYLCASSIGRRRGDNSPLHFGNGTRLTVT.

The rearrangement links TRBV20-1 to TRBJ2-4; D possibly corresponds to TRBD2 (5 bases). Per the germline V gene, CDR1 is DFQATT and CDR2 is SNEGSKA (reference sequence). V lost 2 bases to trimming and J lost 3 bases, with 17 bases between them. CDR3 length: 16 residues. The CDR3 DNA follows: TGCAGTGCTAGACGAACCCCCGGGGTGGGCAAAAACATTCAGTACTTC. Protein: CSARRTPGVGKNIQYF.

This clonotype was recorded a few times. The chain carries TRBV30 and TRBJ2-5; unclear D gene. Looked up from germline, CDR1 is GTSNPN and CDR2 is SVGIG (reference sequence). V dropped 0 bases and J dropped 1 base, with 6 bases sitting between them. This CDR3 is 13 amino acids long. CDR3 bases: TGTGCCTGGAGTGTGGGTAGCCAAGAGACCCAGTACTTC. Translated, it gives CAWSVGSQETQYF.

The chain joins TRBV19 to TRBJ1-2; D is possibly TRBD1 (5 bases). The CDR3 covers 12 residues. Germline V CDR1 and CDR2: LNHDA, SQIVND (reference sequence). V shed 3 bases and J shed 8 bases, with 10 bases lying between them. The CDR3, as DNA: TGTGCCAGTAGTATGAGGAACAGGGGCTACACCTTC. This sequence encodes CASSMRNRGYTF.

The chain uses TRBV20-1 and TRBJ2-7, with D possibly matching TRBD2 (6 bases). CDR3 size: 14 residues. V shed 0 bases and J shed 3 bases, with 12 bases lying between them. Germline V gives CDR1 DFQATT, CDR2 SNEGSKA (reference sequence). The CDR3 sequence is CSARDPGLYYEQYF. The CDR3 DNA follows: TGCAGTGCTAGAGATCCCGGACTATACTACGAGCAGTACTTC.

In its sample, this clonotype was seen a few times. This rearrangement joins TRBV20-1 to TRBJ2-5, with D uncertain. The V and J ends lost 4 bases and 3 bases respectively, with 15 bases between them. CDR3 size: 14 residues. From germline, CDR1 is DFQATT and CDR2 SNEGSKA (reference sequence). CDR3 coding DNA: TGCAGTGCTATCCACCCGGGCCCAAAAGAGACCCAGTACTTC. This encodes CSAIHPGPKETQYF.

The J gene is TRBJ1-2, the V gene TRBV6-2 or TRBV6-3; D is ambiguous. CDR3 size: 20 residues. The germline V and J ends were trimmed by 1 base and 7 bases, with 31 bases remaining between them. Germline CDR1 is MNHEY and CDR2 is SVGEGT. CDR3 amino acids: CASSYFTMRSGSSGSGGYTF. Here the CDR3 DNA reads TGTGCCAGCAGTTACTTTACGATGAGGAGCGGGAGCTCGGGGTCCGGTGGCTACACCTTC.

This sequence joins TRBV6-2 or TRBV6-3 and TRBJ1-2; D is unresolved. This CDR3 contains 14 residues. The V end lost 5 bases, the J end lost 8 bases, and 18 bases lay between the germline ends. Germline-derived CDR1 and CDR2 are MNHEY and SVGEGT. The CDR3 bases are TGTGCCAGCAGTCCTCCTGGTAGCTATCAGGGCTACACCTTC. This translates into CASSPPGSYQGYTF.

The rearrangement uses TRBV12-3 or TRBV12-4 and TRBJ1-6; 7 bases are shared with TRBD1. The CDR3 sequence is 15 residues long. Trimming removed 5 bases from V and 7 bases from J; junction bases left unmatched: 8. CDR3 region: CASSLTGTDNSPLHF. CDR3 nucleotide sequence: TGTGCCAGCAGTCTAACCGGGACAGACAATTCACCCCTCCACTTT.

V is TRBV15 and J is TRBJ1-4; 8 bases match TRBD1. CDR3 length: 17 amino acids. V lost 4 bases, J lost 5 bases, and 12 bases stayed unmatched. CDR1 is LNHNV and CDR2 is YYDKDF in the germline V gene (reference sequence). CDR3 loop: CATSTTEYRGINEKLFF. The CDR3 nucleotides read TGTGCCACCAGCACCACAGAATACAGGGGGATAAATGAAAAACTGTTTTTT.